This section outlines one TCR beta chain sequence together with its context. The data were obtained in a study of blood T cell repertoires in COVID-19. In the study overall: Sources were T cells, B-cell-depleted T cells, or PBMCs; the material itself was cDNA or gDNA.

Produced via immunoSEQ multiplex PCR; TCRdb's table is partial and in-frame only. Among about 440,000 clones, about 89% were seen once, and the ten largest hold approximately 4.5%. The V gene's germline CDR1 is SEHNR and CDR2 FQNEAQ (reference sequence). V lost 5 bases to trimming and J lost 5 bases, with 12 bases between them. The CDR3 sequence is 14 residues long. Sequenced material: peripheral blood. The rearrangement uses TRBV7-9 and TRBJ2-2; weak D call: TRBD2 (6 bases). This TCR came from a woman aged 25 to 39 with acute or convalescent COVID-19. CDR3 nucleotide sequence: TGTGCCAGCAGCGGGGAGGTTGAGACCGGGGAGCTGTTTTTT. This translates into CASSGEVETGELFF.